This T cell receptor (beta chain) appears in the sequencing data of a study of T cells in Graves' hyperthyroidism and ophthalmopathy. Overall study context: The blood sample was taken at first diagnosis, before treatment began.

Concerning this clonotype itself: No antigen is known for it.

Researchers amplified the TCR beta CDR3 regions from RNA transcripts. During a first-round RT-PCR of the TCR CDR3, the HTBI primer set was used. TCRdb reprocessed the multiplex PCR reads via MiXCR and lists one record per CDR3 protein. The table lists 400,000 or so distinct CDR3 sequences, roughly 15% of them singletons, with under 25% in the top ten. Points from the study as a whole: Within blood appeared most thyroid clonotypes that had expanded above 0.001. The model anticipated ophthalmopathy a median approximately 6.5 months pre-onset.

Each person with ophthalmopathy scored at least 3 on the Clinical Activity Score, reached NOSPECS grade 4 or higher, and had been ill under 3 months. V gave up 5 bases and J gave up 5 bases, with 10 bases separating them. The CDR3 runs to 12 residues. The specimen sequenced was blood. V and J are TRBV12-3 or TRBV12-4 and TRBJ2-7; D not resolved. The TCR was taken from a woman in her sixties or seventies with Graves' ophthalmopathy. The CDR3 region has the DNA TGTGCCAGCAGTCTCCCTCCCCACGAGCAGTACTTC. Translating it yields CASSLPPHEQYF.